Sequencing of this T cell receptor (beta chain) was carried out in a study of long-term antiretroviral therapy in people with HIV. The germline gives CDR1 SGHNT, CDR2 YYREEE (reference sequence). The CDR3 sequence is 15 residues long. The V end lost 0 bases, the J end lost 3 bases, and 10 bases lay between the germline ends. Investigators performed immunoSEQ version v3.0 at survey level. Using immunoSEQ multiplex PCR, the repertoire was profiled, and TCRdb retains in-frame clones only, with some absent. Counted here are some 20,000 clones, about 70% occurring once; the ten biggest clones make up approximately 10%.

V usage is TRBV5-4 and J usage is TRBJ2-1, with a weak D call TRBD2 (5 bases). The sample consisted of unsorted PBMCs, taken 0.5 years before starting antiretroviral therapy. The clonotype comes from a man between 18 and 29 years old with HIV. The CDR3 spells CASSLAAELYNEQFF. CDR3 in DNA: TGTGCCAGCAGCTTGGCAGCGGAACTCTACAATGAGCAGTTCTTC.